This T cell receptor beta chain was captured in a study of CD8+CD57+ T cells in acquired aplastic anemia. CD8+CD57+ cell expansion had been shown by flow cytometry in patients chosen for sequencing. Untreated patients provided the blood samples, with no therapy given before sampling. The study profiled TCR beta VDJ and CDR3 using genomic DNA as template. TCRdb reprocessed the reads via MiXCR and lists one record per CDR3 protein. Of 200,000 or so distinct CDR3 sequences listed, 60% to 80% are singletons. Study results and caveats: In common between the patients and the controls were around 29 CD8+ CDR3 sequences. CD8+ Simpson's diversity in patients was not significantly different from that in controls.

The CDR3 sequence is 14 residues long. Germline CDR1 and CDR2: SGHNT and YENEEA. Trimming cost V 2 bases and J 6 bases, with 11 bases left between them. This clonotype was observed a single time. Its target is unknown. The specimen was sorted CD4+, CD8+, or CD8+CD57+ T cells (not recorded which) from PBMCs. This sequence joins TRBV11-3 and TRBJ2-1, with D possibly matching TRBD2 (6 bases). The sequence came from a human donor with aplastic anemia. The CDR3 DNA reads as TGTGCCAGCAGCTTACCAGGGCGGGGCAATGAGCAGTTCTTC. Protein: CASSLPGRGNEQFF.